Listed below are T cell receptor beta chains from one sample, sequenced in a study of OX40 agonist ivuxolimab in advanced cancers. Here immunoSEQ multiplex PCR was the method, and the copy in TCRdb shows in-frame clones only, minus some. This table has fewer than 50,000 clones, around nine tenths appearing once. The sample in question was CD4+ or CD8+ T cells sorted from blood, obtained in a trial of the OX40 agonist ivuxolimab. These receptors were collected from an adult with an advanced solid tumor such as melanoma, head and neck, liver or kidney cancer. The CDR3 runs from the conserved cysteine through the conserved F or W. The order of the fields is clone size, J gene, D gene, V gene, CDR3 protein, CDR3 DNA. D genes are given only for firm matches. Some rows have no size entry. The others give once, few or many, or a class for an expanded clone.

abundance: -
j_gene: TRBJ2-2
d_gene: -
v_gene: TRBV9
CDR3aa: CASSVAGLRTASAGELFF
CDR3nt: TGTGCCAGCAGCGTAGCGGGACTCAGGACCGCTAGTGCCGGGGAGCTGTTTTTT

abundance: -
j_gene: TRBJ2-2
d_gene: -
v_gene: TRBV2
CDR3aa: CASSVQRANTGELFF
CDR3nt: TGTGCCAGCAGTGTTCAGCGGGCGAACACCGGGGAGCTGTTTTTT

abundance: -
j_gene: TRBJ1-4
d_gene: -
v_gene: TRBV11-2
CDR3aa: CASSLGYNEKLFF
CDR3nt: TGTGCCAGTTCCTTGGGGTATAATGAAAAACTGTTTTTT

abundance: -
j_gene: TRBJ1-1
d_gene: -
v_gene: TRBV5-1
CDR3aa: CASSGRDEAFF
CDR3nt: TGCGCCAGCAGCGGGAGGGATGAAGCTTTCTTT

abundance: -
j_gene: TRBJ2-1
d_gene: TRBD2
v_gene: TRBV29-1
CDR3aa: CSVGGGIDNEQFF
CDR3nt: TGCAGCGTTGGGGGGGGTATCGACAATGAGCAGTTCTTC

abundance: -
j_gene: TRBJ2-3
d_gene: -
v_gene: TRBV6-1
CDR3aa: CASSEVAGKTDTQYF
CDR3nt: TGTGCCAGCAGTGAGGTTGCGGGGAAAACAGATACGCAGTATTTT

abundance: -
j_gene: TRBJ2-1
d_gene: TRBD2
v_gene: TRBV6-1
CDR3aa: CASSAGLANNEQFF
CDR3nt: TGTGCCAGCAGCGCGGGACTAGCTAACAATGAGCAGTTCTTC

abundance: -
j_gene: TRBJ2-3
d_gene: -
v_gene: TRBV13
CDR3aa: CASTRGELNTQYF
CDR3nt: TGTGCCAGCACCAGAGGAGAGCTCAATACGCAGTATTTT

abundance: -
j_gene: TRBJ2-1
d_gene: TRBD2
v_gene: TRBV30
CDR3aa: CAWSATSGRGNEQFF
CDR3nt: TGTGCCTGGAGTGCAACTAGCGGGAGAGGCAATGAGCAGTTCTTC

abundance: -
j_gene: TRBJ2-2
d_gene: TRBD2
v_gene: TRBV5-1
CDR3aa: CASSRLSGGYTGELFF
CDR3nt: TGCGCCAGCAGCCGTCTTTCGGGAGGGTACACCGGGGAGCTGTTTTTT

abundance: once
j_gene: TRBJ2-1
d_gene: TRBD2
v_gene: TRBV7-2
CDR3aa: CASSTTSGNNEQFF
CDR3nt: TGTGCCAGCAGTACTACTAGCGGGAACAATGAGCAGTTCTTC

abundance: -
j_gene: TRBJ1-5
d_gene: TRBD1
v_gene: TRBV7-8
CDR3aa: CASSIRDSDQPQHF
CDR3nt: TGTGCCAGCAGCATCCGGGACAGCGATCAGCCCCAGCATTTT

abundance: -
j_gene: TRBJ2-7
d_gene: -
v_gene: TRBV4-1
CDR3aa: CASSQGHLFSYEQYF
CDR3nt: TGCGCCAGCAGCCAGGGTCACCTATTTTCCTACGAGCAGTACTTC

abundance: -
j_gene: TRBJ1-4
d_gene: TRBD1
v_gene: TRBV5-4
CDR3aa: CASSENRGLNEKLFF
CDR3nt: TGTGCCAGCAGCGAAAACAGGGGACTAAATGAAAAACTGTTTTTT

abundance: -
j_gene: TRBJ1-1
d_gene: TRBD1
v_gene: TRBV5-8
CDR3aa: CASSSTGKGTEAFF
CDR3nt: TGTGCCAGCAGCTCGACAGGGAAGGGCACTGAAGCTTTCTTT

abundance: -
j_gene: TRBJ2-5
d_gene: TRBD2
v_gene: TRBV9
CDR3aa: CASSVTSGGLQETQYF
CDR3nt: TGTGCCAGCAGCGTGACTAGCGGGGGCCTCCAAGAGACCCAGTACTTC

abundance: -
j_gene: TRBJ2-1
d_gene: -
v_gene: TRBV27
CDR3aa: CASSGGIQGPYNEQFF
CDR3nt: TGTGCCAGCAGTGGGGGGATACAGGGCCCCTACAATGAGCAGTTCTTC

abundance: few
j_gene: TRBJ2-7
d_gene: -
v_gene: TRBV4-1
CDR3aa: CASSQYPGPYEQYF
CDR3nt: TGCGCCAGCAGCCAATACCCGGGACCCTACGAGCAGTACTTC

abundance: -
j_gene: TRBJ2-7
d_gene: TRBD2
v_gene: TRBV5-1
CDR3aa: CASSLVGGGAYEQYF
CDR3nt: TGCGCCAGCAGCTTGGTAGGCGGGGGGGCCTACGAGCAGTACTTC

abundance: -
j_gene: TRBJ2-3
d_gene: -
v_gene: TRBV2
CDR3aa: CAGRGVPLTDTQYF
CDR3nt: TGTGCCGGAAGGGGGGTCCCCTTGACAGATACGCAGTATTTT

abundance: -
j_gene: TRBJ2-1
d_gene: TRBD2
v_gene: TRBV18
CDR3aa: CASSQRLAGGSYNEQFF
CDR3nt: TGTGCCAGCTCGCAAAGACTAGCGGGTGGCTCCTACAATGAGCAGTTCTTC

abundance: -
j_gene: TRBJ2-7
d_gene: -
v_gene: TRBV6-5
CDR3aa: CASSILQGTYEQYF
CDR3nt: TGTGCCAGCAGCATATTACAAGGGACCTACGAGCAGTACTTC

abundance: few
j_gene: TRBJ1-2
d_gene: -
v_gene: TRBV6-1
CDR3aa: CASSDYGYTF
CDR3nt: TGTGCCAGCAGTGACTATGGCTACACCTTC

abundance: -
j_gene: TRBJ2-5
d_gene: -
v_gene: TRBV28
CDR3aa: CASNPNKGPETQYF
CDR3nt: TGTGCCAGCAACCCTAACAAAGGTCCAGAGACCCAGTACTTC

abundance: -
j_gene: TRBJ2-2
d_gene: TRBD2
v_gene: TRBV19
CDR3aa: CASTPPLGLADTGELFF
CDR3nt: TGTGCCAGTACCCCTCCCCTGGGACTAGCCGACACCGGGGAGCTGTTTTTT

abundance: -
j_gene: TRBJ1-2
d_gene: -
v_gene: TRBV2
CDR3aa: CASRLNYGYTF
CDR3nt: TGTGCCAGCAGACTTAACTATGGCTACACCTTC

abundance: -
j_gene: TRBJ1-1
d_gene: -
v_gene: TRBV10-3
CDR3aa: CAISEQEGGEAFF
CDR3nt: TGTGCCATCAGTGAACAAGAAGGAGGTGAAGCTTTCTTT

abundance: -
j_gene: TRBJ1-2
d_gene: -
v_gene: TRBV4-2
CDR3aa: CASSQDSRISAGYTF
CDR3nt: TGTGCCAGCAGCCAAGACTCCAGGATATCGGCTGGCTACACCTTC

abundance: -
j_gene: TRBJ1-5
d_gene: -
v_gene: TRBV7-9
CDR3aa: CASSSPNQPQHF
CDR3nt: TGTGCCAGCAGCTCTCCTAATCAGCCCCAGCATTTT